A selection of T cell receptor beta chains follows, all from one sample in a study of monozygotic twins with inflammatory bowel disease. Each CDR3 protein gets one entry in TCRdb, which reprocessed the 5' RACE reads and gives no DNA. The table gives about 160,000 distinct CDR3 sequences; the top ten clones make up 2% to 2.5% of it. The sequencing sample was made of blood. These receptor sequences come from a human donor with ulcerative colitis or Crohn's disease, or a healthy co-twin of an affected twin (not recorded which). Each CDR3 is given with its conserved first and last residue. Fields, in order: CDR3 protein, J gene, clone size, V gene. The size entry is marked missing in some rows and otherwise reads once, few, many or a size class.

CDR3aa: CASSLSPGGENTEAFF
j_gene: TRBJ1-1
abundance: -
v_gene: TRBV5-6

CDR3aa: CASTKASYNSPLHF
j_gene: TRBJ1-6
abundance: -
v_gene: TRBV19

CDR3aa: CASSYLTGDYGYTF
j_gene: TRBJ1-2
abundance: -
v_gene: TRBV6-5

CDR3aa: CASSQDRGRTYEQYF
j_gene: TRBJ2-7
abundance: -
v_gene: TRBV4-2

CDR3aa: CAISEFGVAPSYNEQFF
j_gene: TRBJ2-1
abundance: -
v_gene: TRBV10-3

CDR3aa: CASSWQDRQFF
j_gene: TRBJ2-1
abundance: -
v_gene: TRBV12-3/TRBV12-4

CDR3aa: CASSSGGPTDTQYF
j_gene: TRBJ2-3
abundance: -
v_gene: TRBV5-1

CDR3aa: CASSKTGGEQYF
j_gene: TRBJ2-7
abundance: -
v_gene: TRBV2

CDR3aa: CASSARGETQYF
j_gene: TRBJ2-5
abundance: -
v_gene: TRBV3-1

CDR3aa: CASSLFQETQYF
j_gene: TRBJ2-5
abundance: -
v_gene: TRBV28

CDR3aa: CASRSGALAGNQPQHF
j_gene: TRBJ1-5
abundance: -
v_gene: TRBV7-3

CDR3aa: CASSLILGETQYF
j_gene: TRBJ2-5
abundance: -
v_gene: TRBV5-1

CDR3aa: CASSSWANTGELFF
j_gene: TRBJ2-2
abundance: -
v_gene: TRBV7-3

CDR3aa: CASSLGYRGSTDTQYF
j_gene: TRBJ2-3
abundance: medium-sized
v_gene: TRBV5-1